Listed here are 25 T cell receptor beta chains from one sample, sequenced in a study of T cells in Graves' hyperthyroidism and ophthalmopathy. Authors of the study amplified TCR beta CDR3 regions from RNA transcripts. The HTBI set primed first-round TCR CDR3 RT-PCR. TCRdb re-analysed the multiplex PCR reads in MiXCR, keeping a single row per CDR3 protein. The sample shows approximately 320,000 distinct CDR3 sequences, around a sixth of them seen only once. Sequenced sample: blood. These receptors all come from a young man with Graves' hyperthyroidism.

This clonotype was detected ten times or more. V gene TRBV6-1 combines with J gene TRBJ2-5; D ambiguous. CDR3 length equals 14 residues. CDR1 and CDR2 (germline): MNHNS, SASEGT. Trimming removed 2 bases from V and 9 bases from J, with 16 bases in between. The CDR3 loop is CASSELVATSAQYF. CDR3 coding DNA: TGTGCCAGCAGTGAACTAGTAGCCACCTCAGCCCAGTACTTC.

This chain connects TRBV7-3 to TRBJ1-1; D unclear. Germline-derived CDR1 and CDR2 are SGHTA and FQGTGA. The CDR3 contains 12 residues. V was trimmed by 5 bases and J by 3 bases, leaving 7 bases between them. The CDR3 coding sequence is TGTGCCAGCAGCACAGCAGACACTGAAGCTTTCTTT. It is translated as CASSTADTEAFF. The full variable domain, with the rest looked up from reference TRBV7-3 and TRBJ1-1, is GAGVSQTPSNKVTEKGKYVELRCDPISGHTALYWYRQSLGQGPEFLIYFQGTGAADDSGLPNDRFFAVRPEGSVSTLKIQRTERGDSAVYLCASSTADTEAFFGQGTRLTVV.

The chain joins TRBV29-1 to TRBJ2-1; 9 bases fit TRBD1. The CDR3 loop spans 16 amino acids. Unmatched junction bases numbered 7, after V lost 1 base and J lost 3 bases. Germline CDR1 SQVTM, CDR2 ANQGSEA. The CDR3 here is CSVEGTPGQGYNEQFF. The CDR3 nucleotides are TGCAGCGTTGAAGGGACTCCGGGACAGGGCTACAATGAGCAGTTCTTC.

This clonotype was seen many times. This chain joins TRBV3-1 and TRBJ2-5, with 14 bases lining up with TRBD2. Germline V lookup: CDR1 LGHDT, CDR2 YNNKEL (reference sequence). The CDR3 covers 15 residues. Unmatched junction bases numbered 7, after V lost 4 bases and J lost 9 bases. CDR3 DNA sequence: TGTGCCAGCAGCCCGGGACTAGCGGGAGCTTCGGCCCAGTACTTC. Translating gives CASSPGLAGASAQYF.

CDR3 nucleotides: TGTGCCAGCAGCCGACACCTCTATGGCTACACCTTC. Its protein is CASSRHLYGYTF. V gene TRBV28 combines with J gene TRBJ1-2, with D unclear. V was cut by 6 bases and J by 4 bases, with 9 bases left in between. The CDR3 is 12 residues long. Germline-derived CDR1 and CDR2 are MDHEN and SYDVKM.

This clonotype was observed at least ten times. The chain is built from TRBV5-1 and TRBJ2-3, with TRBD2 as a possible D gene (6 bases). Germline V gene sequence: CDR1 SGHRS, CDR2 YFSETQ. This CDR3 is 14 amino acids long. Trimming took off 5 bases at V and 4 bases at J, with 14 bases between the two ends. The CDR3 DNA reads TGCGCCAGCAGTACGGGAGAAGCGGCAGATACGCAGTATTTT. It codes for CASSTGEAADTQYF.

This clonotype was counted many times. V gene TRBV30 combines with J gene TRBJ1-3; no definite D call. The CDR3 extends over 13 amino acids. V lost 2 bases to trimming and J lost 4 bases, with 9 bases between them. Germline V gene sequence: CDR1 GTSNPN, CDR2 SVGIG (reference sequence). CDR3 coding DNA: TGTGCCTGGAGTAGTACCCCCGGAAACACCATATATTTT. Its translation: CAWSSTPGNTIYF.

This clonotype was found many times. V usage is TRBV30 and J usage is TRBJ1-1; D is unclear. The CDR3 is made up of 11 amino acids. Trimming stripped 1 base from V and 8 bases from J, with 8 bases between. CDR1 is GTSNPN, CDR2 SVGIG, per germline (reference sequence). CDR3 protein: CAWSEVSEAFF. The CDR3 region has the DNA TGTGCCTGGAGTGAAGTTTCGGAAGCTTTCTTT.

This clonotype came up a few times. The V call is TRBV7-9, the J call TRBJ1-4; D gene uncertain. This CDR3 has 14 amino acids. The V and J ends lost 5 bases and 5 bases respectively, with 12 bases between them. CDR1 and CDR2 (germline): SEHNR, FQNEAQ (reference sequence). As DNA, the CDR3 is TGTGCCAGCAGCGTTCCGGGTGCAAATGAAAAACTGTTTTTT. Protein sequence: CASSVPGANEKLFF.

This clonotype has ten or more counts. The J gene is TRBJ2-7, the V gene TRBV4-1; 9 nucleotides match TRBD1. The germline V gene has CDR1 MGHRA and CDR2 YSYEKL. V dropped 3 bases and J dropped 2; count of bases not matched to a gene: 14. The CDR3 runs 18 residues. CDR3 region: CASSHTGVGQGRPYEQYF. CDR3 nucleotide sequence: TGCGCCAGCAGCCACACGGGGGTAGGACAGGGGCGCCCCTACGAGCAGTACTTC.

This clonotype occurred many times. The rearrangement joins TRBV3-1 to TRBJ1-1; a weak D match, TRBD1 (6 bases). This CDR3 is built from 14 residues. Germline-derived CDR1 and CDR2 are LGHDT and YNNKEL (reference sequence). V was cut by 4 bases and J by 1 base, with 10 bases left in between. This chain's CDR3 is CASSLQGTNTEAFF. The CDR3 nucleotides are TGTGCCAGCAGCCTCCAGGGGACGAACACTGAAGCTTTCTTT.

This clonotype has at least ten counts. J is TRBJ2-3 and V is TRBV7-8, with D tentatively TRBD2 (5 bases). The germline V and J ends were trimmed by 4 bases and 1 base, with 12 bases remaining between them. This CDR3 has 15 amino acids. From germline, CDR1 is SGHVS and CDR2 FQNEAQ. The CDR3 region is CASSYWGAGTDTQYF. CDR3 bases: TGTGCCAGCAGCTACTGGGGAGCGGGCACAGATACGCAGTATTTT.

The chain combines TRBV9 with TRBJ2-7; 7 nucleotides line up with TRBD1. The V gene end was trimmed by 0 bases and the J gene end by 2 bases; junction bases not matched to a gene: 5. From germline, CDR1 is SGDLS and CDR2 YYNGEE. The CDR3 has 15 amino acids. CDR3 in DNA: TGTGCCAGCAGCGTAGGAGAGGGGGCCCCCTACGAGCAGTACTTC. Its protein product is CASSVGEGAPYEQYF.

As regards this clonotype: The limits of the CDR3 on the DNA are not certain, so only TCRdb's listed CDR3 is given. CDR3 region: CASSFGKGNQPRHF. The rearrangement uses TRBV13 and TRBJ1-5. Germline V gene data show CDR1 as PRHDT and CDR2 as FYEKMQ (reference sequence). The length of the CDR3 is 14 amino acids, counting both ends.

V usage is TRBV6-1 and J usage is TRBJ2-3, with 9 positions matching TRBD2. V trimming: 5 bases; J trimming: 1 base; junction bases outside the gene matches: 10. Germline V gives CDR1 MNHNS, CDR2 SASEGT. The CDR3 has 17 residues. As DNA, the CDR3 is TGTGCCAGCAGTATGTATCGTTTAGCGGGGGGCACAGATACGCAGTATTTT. It codes for CASSMYRLAGGTDTQYF.

This clonotype was counted many times. The chain's CDR3 is CASSPRAQIPYEQYF. CDR3 nucleotides: TGTGCCAGCAGTCCCCGGGCTCAAATACCCTACGAGCAGTACTTC. The rearrangement links TRBV6-1 to TRBJ2-7; D gene unclear. Trimming left V 5 bases short and J 2 bases short, with 16 bases between. Germline CDR1 MNHNS, CDR2 SASEGT. The CDR3 extends over 15 amino acids.

This clonotype was detected a few times. The rearrangement links TRBV28 to TRBJ2-7, with 9 bases aligning to TRBD2. CDR1 and CDR2 from the germline V gene are MDHEN and SYDVKM. Trimming removed 6 bases from V and 4 bases from J; junction bases left unmatched: 10. The CDR3 extends over 15 amino acids. The CDR3 sequence: CASRLVTSGAYEQYF. The CDR3 DNA reads TGTGCCAGCAGGCTAGTGACTAGCGGAGCATACGAGCAGTACTTC.

This clonotype was picked up one time. V gene TRBV15 combines with J gene TRBJ2-2, with 12 bases aligning to TRBD2. Trimming at V came to 6 bases and at J to 7 bases, leaving 9 bases not matched to a gene. CDR1 and CDR2 (germline): LNHNV, YYDKDF (reference sequence). CDR3 length equals 16 residues. The CDR3 coding sequence is TGTGCCACCAGTCCTTCTAGCGGGAGGGCTTTCGGGGAGCTGTTTTTT. Translated, it gives CATSPSSGRAFGELFF.

This clonotype was seen only a few times. This chain uses TRBV12-3 or TRBV12-4 with TRBJ2-7; 7 bases are shared with TRBD2. Trimming took 4 bases from V and 12 from J; bases not matched to a gene: 12. The length of the CDR3 is 13 residues. CDR3 region: CASSSPGLMSPYF. Written as DNA, the CDR3 is TGTGCCAGCAGTTCCCCGGGACTAATGTCGCCGTACTTC.

This clonotype appeared many times. The chain joins TRBV5-1 to TRBJ2-7; no definite D call. The CDR3 has 14 residues. Germline CDR1 reads SGHRS; CDR2 reads YFSETQ. The germline V and J ends were trimmed by 0 bases and 4 bases, with 11 bases remaining between them. The CDR3 DNA is TGCGCCAGCAGCTTGGGGTACCCTCCATACGAGCAGTACTTC. This codes for CASSLGYPPYEQYF.

The V and J genes are TRBV10-3 and TRBJ1-1; 7 bases fit TRBD1. V shed 7 bases, J shed 8 bases, and the junction held 7 bases outside the gene matches. The germline V gene encodes CDR1 ENHRY and CDR2 SYGVKD. This CDR3 region has 12 residues. The CDR3 DNA sequence: TGTGCCATCAAGGGGACAGACAAAGAAGCTTTCTTT. Translating gives CAIKGTDKEAFF.

This clonotype occurred many times. The chain joins TRBV18 to TRBJ1-1; D call uncertain. This CDR3 is 13 amino acids long. Germline loops: CDR1 KGHSH, CDR2 LQKENI. With 4 bases removed from V and 1 base from J, the gap between germline ends came to 7 bases. CDR3 DNA: TGTGCCAGCTCACTCAGCCAGAACACTGAAGCTTTCTTT. Amino acids: CASSLSQNTEAFF.

The rearrangement joins TRBV7-9 to TRBJ2-4; 7 bases line up with TRBD2. The CDR3 has 14 residues. CDR1 is SEHNR and CDR2 is FQNEAQ in the germline V gene (reference sequence). V lost 5 bases and J lost 6; bases outside the gene matches: 7. CDR3 amino acids: CASSPIAGRNIQYF. CDR3 DNA sequence: TGTGCCAGCAGCCCCATAGCGGGTAGAAACATTCAGTACTTC.

This clonotype was found a few times. At one boundary the junction diverges from the germline segment, which might be a read error. The rearrangement uses TRBV28 and TRBJ2-1; 7 nucleotides agree with TRBD2. CDR1 is MDHEN and CDR2 is SYDVKM in the germline V gene. The CDR3 sequence is 15 residues long. The chain's CDR3 is CATLQRRELYNEQSF. CDR3 DNA: TGTGCCACCCTCCAGCGGCGGGAGTTGTACAATGAGCAGTCCTTC.

This clonotype was found many times. The V gene is TRBV11-2, the J gene TRBJ2-3, with D perhaps matching TRBD2 (6 bases). Germline lookup yields CDR1 SGHAT and CDR2 FQNNGV. The V and J ends lost 5 bases and 2 bases respectively, with 11 bases between them. The length of the CDR3 is 14 residues. CDR3 sequence: CASSLRDFTDTQYF. The CDR3 DNA sequence: TGTGCCAGCAGCCTAAGGGACTTCACAGATACGCAGTATTTT.